This entry features one T cell receptor beta chain sequence. The antigen is not known. These data originate in a study of CD8 T cells in Susac syndrome. Reverse transcription of about 0.5 to 1 ug RNA was carried out with random hexamers. From the immunoSEQ multiplex PCR reads, TCRdb called clonotypes with MiXCR, one entry per CDR3 protein. Here the sample spans about 76,000 distinct CDR3 sequences, approximately 93% being singletons. CD8+ and CD4+ T cells circulating in blood were sequenced for TCR beta. This CDR3 is built from 15 residues. Trimming stripped 0 bases from V and 3 bases from J, with 9 bases between. Germline V CDR1 and CDR2: ENHRY, SYGVKD. Regarding the study as a whole: Clonal CD8+ expansion in Susac was highest in TEMRA cells and active patients. Susac-specific public clones were found in total CD8+ and CD8+ TEMRA repertoires, numbering approximately 15 and five, respectively.

This rearrangement joins TRBV10-3 to TRBJ1-3; TRBD1 might be the D (6 bases). Source material: CD8+ T cells from PBMCs. This clonotype was sampled from a human donor with Susac syndrome. The CDR3 region is CAISESQGNGNTIYF. The CDR3 DNA reads as TGTGCCATCAGTGAGTCTCAGGGGAATGGAAACACCATATATTTT.